The 14 T cell receptor beta chains given below trace back to one sample, sequenced in a study of blood T cell repertoires in COVID-19 (dated by TCRdb to 2018 to 2021). The library came from the immunoSEQ multiplex PCR assay. This is the immuneACCESS table as TCRdb keeps it, with only in-frame sequences that have V and J called. A part of the clones is gone; compared with another copy, unresolved V genes explain less than half, and the rest is unexplained. The sample includes some 320,000 clones, with about 91% observed a single time. Jointly, the top ten make up 5.5% to 7% of the sample. Sample: peripheral blood. The receptors come from a woman in her 30s who had recovered from COVID-19.

CDR3 residues: CATSDFRQENTGELFF. CDR3 sequence (DNA): TGTGCCACCAGTGATTTCAGACAGGAGAACACCGGGGAGCTGTTTTTT. This chain joins TRBV24-1 and TRBJ2-2, with D maybe TRBD1 (6 bases). The CDR3 is 16 amino acids. The V end was cut by 1 base, the J end by 1 base, with 9 bases between. The germline CDR1 and CDR2 sequences are KGHDR and SFDVKD.

The chain employs TRBV6-5 and TRBJ2-7; D may be TRBD1 (6 bases). The CDR3 spans 14 residues. Germline CDR1 reads MNHEY; CDR2 reads SVGAGI. Trimming left V 4 bases short and J 0 bases short, with 10 bases between. The CDR3 sequence: CASSSRDNSYEQYF. The CDR3 DNA follows: TGTGCCAGCAGTTCTCGGGACAACTCCTACGAGCAGTACTTC.

The chain uses TRBV30 and TRBJ2-1, with 7 positions matching TRBD2. Germline CDR1 is GTSNPN and CDR2 is SVGIG (reference sequence). The length of the CDR3 is 11 residues. J lost 10 bases, V lost 3 bases, and 3 bases had no gene match. The CDR3 DNA follows: TGTGCCTGGAGCCAGGGAGGGGAGCAGTTCTTC. Amino acid sequence: CAWSQGGEQFF. Combining the CDR3 with reference TRBV30 and TRBJ2-1 gives the whole variable domain SQTIHQWPATLVQPVGSPLSLECTVEGTSNPNLYWYRQAAGRGLQLLFYSVGIGQISSEVPQNLSASRPQDRQFILSSKKLLLSDSGFYLCAWSQGGEQFFGPGTRLTVL.

The V call is TRBV9, the J call TRBJ2-3; tentatively, D is TRBD2 (6 bases). Deletions cut 0 bases from V and 7 bases from J, with 15 bases between. The CDR3 runs to 15 residues. Germline CDR1 reads SGDLS; CDR2 reads YYNGEE. CDR3 region: CASSVEGTYAYTQYF. CDR3 DNA sequence: TGTGCCAGCAGCGTAGAAGGGACTTACGCATATACGCAGTATTTT.

The V gene is TRBV4-1, the J gene TRBJ1-4; TRBD1 aligns across 10 bases. Germline V gene sequence: CDR1 MGHRA, CDR2 YSYEKL. The CDR3 covers 16 residues. V lost 1 base and J lost 6; bases outside the gene matches: 5. CDR3 DNA: TGCGCCAGCAGCCAAGTGGCCGGGACAGGGGATGAAAAACTGTTTTTT. Protein sequence: CASSQVAGTGDEKLFF.

The chain has TRBV13 and TRBJ2-5, with TRBD2 matching 9 bases. Trimming cost V 4 bases and J 5 bases; bases outside gene matches: 14. The germline V gene encodes CDR1 PRHDT and CDR2 FYEKMQ (reference sequence). This CDR3 is 17 amino acids long. The CDR3 protein is CASSSRSSGVVGETQYF. DNA of the CDR3: TGTGCCAGCAGCTCGCGCTCTAGCGGGGTGGTAGGCGAGACCCAGTACTTC.

The chain couples TRBV4-2 to TRBJ1-6; TRBD1 matches at 9 bases. The junction had 6 bases not matched to a gene; V was cut back by 1 base and J by 11 bases. The CDR3 is 15 residues long. Germline assignment: CDR1 LGHNA and CDR2 YNFKEQ. This CDR3 reads CASSQGDREGTPLHF. DNA of the CDR3: TGTGCCAGCAGCCAAGGGGACAGGGAAGGGACACCCCTCCACTTT.

The J gene is TRBJ2-7, the V gene TRBV28; 8 bases agree with TRBD2. The V and J ends lost 5 bases and 0 bases, in that order; junction bases with no gene match: 3. Germline-derived CDR1 and CDR2 are MDHEN and SYDVKM. The CDR3 has 14 residues. CDR3 DNA: TGTGCCAGCAGTATAGCGGGGACCTCCTACGAGCAGTACTTC. Translating gives CASSIAGTSYEQYF.

The rearrangement uses TRBV4-1 and TRBJ1-4; TRBD1 might be the D (5 bases). This CDR3 has 15 residues. Trimming took 4 bases from V and 8 from J, leaving 17 bases between them. Germline assignment: CDR1 MGHRA and CDR2 YSYEKL. CDR3 in amino acids: CASSLNTGGPEKLFF. The DNA of the CDR3 is TGCGCCAGCAGCCTCAACACGGGGGGACCCGAAAAACTGTTTTTT.

The chain joins TRBV6-2 or TRBV6-3 to TRBJ2-7; 10 bases match TRBD1. Germline assignment: CDR1 MNHEY and CDR2 SVGEGT. The trim removed 2 bases at V and 4 bases at J, leaving 2 bases unmatched. This CDR3 comprises 14 residues. CDR3 loop: CASSYGDRGYEQYF. Here the CDR3 DNA reads TGTGCCAGCAGTTACGGGGACAGGGGATACGAGCAGTACTTC.

DNA for the CDR3: TGTGCCAGCAGCAAGAGGACAGGGGCCGACGAGCAGTACTTC. It codes for CASSKRTGADEQYF. This chain uses TRBV21-1 with TRBJ2-7; the tabulated D call, TRBD1, remains unverified against the DNA. TRBV21-1 is described as a pseudogene. The CDR3 length is 14 residues.

The chain combines TRBV2 with TRBJ2-2; possibly TRBD2 for D (5 bases). This CDR3 comprises 13 residues. V lost 3 bases and J 8 bases, leaving 10 bases between the germline ends. The V gene's germline CDR1 is SNHLY and CDR2 FYNNEI. For the CDR3, the DNA is TGTGCCAGCAGTGATCGGACTTTAGGGGAGCTGTTTTTT. Encoded protein: CASSDRTLGELFF.

The V call is TRBV29-1, the J call TRBJ2-1; no reliable D call. Trimming left V 3 bases short and J 7 bases short, with 13 bases between. Germline V gene lookup returns CDR1 SQVTM and CDR2 ANQGSEA. The CDR3 has 13 amino acids. This chain's CDR3 is CSVDVPPRNEQFF. The DNA for the CDR3 is TGCAGCGTTGATGTTCCCCCCAGGAATGAGCAGTTCTTC.

This chain uses TRBV20-1 with TRBJ2-7, with D perhaps TRBD2 (6 bases). CDR1 and CDR2 (germline): DFQATT, SNEGSKA (reference sequence). Trimming took 6 bases from V and 7 from J, leaving 13 bases between them. The CDR3 contains 11 residues. The DNA of the CDR3 is TGCAGTGCCGATGGGAGGCAGGAGCAGTACTTC. This sequence encodes CSADGRQEQYF.